A single sample gave rise to the 27 T cell receptor beta chains below, sequenced in a study of cytomegalovirus exposure and HLA in healthy donors. This PCR relied on a set of 60 Vbeta primers and 13 Jbeta primers. TCRdb's table, derived via immunoSEQ multiplex PCR, lists solely in-frame clones and lacks some. Of around 110,000 clones detected, around three quarters appear once; the ten largest clones hold roughly 6%. Sequencing input: PBMCs. The receptors originated from a woman between 45 and 65 years old in good health and CMV-seropositive.

J is TRBJ2-3 and V is TRBV19, with 8 bases identical to TRBD2. The germline gives CDR1 LNHDA, CDR2 SQIVND (reference sequence). This CDR3 region has 16 residues. The trim removed 1 base at V and 2 bases at J, leaving 5 bases unmatched. CDR3 nucleotide sequence: TGTGCCAGTAGTATAGTGGCGGGGGGAGACACAGATACGCAGTATTTT. It translates to CASSIVAGGDTDTQYF.

The V call is TRBV18, the J call TRBJ1-6; D is ambiguous. The CDR3 is 16 amino acids. V dropped 4 bases and J dropped 5 bases, with 15 bases sitting between them. Germline V gene lookup returns CDR1 KGHSH and CDR2 LQKENI. The CDR3 coding sequence is TGTGCCAGCTCACAATATCAGGTGGATGATAATTCACCCCTCCACTTT. It specifies CASSQYQVDDNSPLHF. Drawing the rest from reference TRBV18 and TRBJ1-6, the complete variable domain is NAGVMQNPRHLVRRRGQEARLRCSPMKGHSHVYWYRQLPEEGLKFMVYLQKENIIDESGMPKERFSAEFPKEGPSILRIQQVVRGDSAAYFCASSQYQVDDNSPLHFGNGTRLTVT.

This sequence joins TRBV5-6 and TRBJ1-5; tentative D call: TRBD1 (6 bases). V was clipped by 3 bases and J by 3 bases, with 16 bases between them. Germline V CDR1 and CDR2: SGHDT, YYEEEE. The length of the CDR3 is 16 residues. CDR3 region: CASSSRSAGANQPQHF. The CDR3 bases are TGTGCCAGCAGCTCGAGGTCCGCAGGGGCCAATCAGCCCCAGCATTTT.

J is TRBJ2-7 and V is TRBV6-6, with D unresolved. The length of the CDR3 is 14 residues. The V end lost 0 bases, the J end lost 0 bases, and 6 bases lay between the germline ends. From germline, CDR1 is MNHNY and CDR2 SVGAGI (reference sequence). As DNA, the CDR3 is TGTGCCAGCAGTTACTCAGACACCTCCTACGAGCAGTACTTC. It specifies CASSYSDTSYEQYF.

This CDR3 is CASSLSLAIENTEAFF. CDR3 nucleotides: TGTGCCAGCAGCTTAAGTCTGGCCATTGAGAACACTGAAGCTTTCTTT. V is TRBV7-9 and J is TRBJ1-1, with D unclear. The V gene's germline CDR1 is SEHNR and CDR2 FQNEAQ (reference sequence). V lost 2 bases, J lost 1 base, and 14 bases lay in between. CDR3 length: 16 amino acids.

The DNA of the CDR3 is TGTGCCAGCTCACCCTTGACAGGGTCGTTTGAAGCTTTCTTT. It yields the protein CASSPLTGSFEAFF. The rearrangement joins TRBV18 to TRBJ1-1, with 7 bases fitting TRBD1. With 3 bases clipped from V and 7 bases from J, the junction kept 8 bases outside the gene matches. Germline lookup yields CDR1 KGHSH and CDR2 LQKENI. The CDR3 consists of 14 residues.

The chain links TRBV5-5 to TRBJ1-1; 7 nucleotides agree with TRBD1. The CDR3 sequence is 14 residues long. With 3 bases clipped from V and 1 base from J, the junction kept 3 bases outside the gene matches. Germline V gene data show CDR1 as SGHKS and CDR2 as YYEKEE (reference sequence). CDR3 DNA: TGTGCCAGCAGCTCTAGGGACAGGAACACTGAAGCTTTCTTT. It translates to CASSSRDRNTEAFF.

CDR3 in amino acids: CASSLLGADEAFF. CDR3 bases: TGTGCCAGCAGTTTACTGGGGGCAGATGAAGCTTTCTTT. The chain has TRBV27 and TRBJ1-1; D is possibly TRBD1 (6 bases). Germline V lookup: CDR1 MNHEY, CDR2 SMNVEV (reference sequence). CDR3 length: 13 amino acids. The ends were cut back, 2 bases at V and 7 bases at J, with 11 bases in the middle.

This clone showed up just a few times. The rearrangement links TRBV19 to TRBJ1-5; tentatively, D is TRBD1 (5 bases). Germline loops: CDR1 LNHDA, CDR2 SQIVND (reference sequence). The CDR3 runs to 15 residues. Trimming stripped 0 bases from V and 7 bases from J, with 13 bases between. The chain's CDR3 is CASSIEARANQPQHF. CDR3 nucleotides: TGTGCCAGTAGTATAGAGGCCAGGGCAAACCAGCCCCAGCATTTT.

This clone turned up a few times. The chain recombines TRBV18 with TRBJ1-3, with no clear D. The V gene lost 1 base and the J gene lost 0 bases, with 7 bases spanning the gap. CDR3 size: 15 residues. The germline V gene has CDR1 KGHSH and CDR2 LQKENI. The CDR3, as DNA: TGTGCCAGCTCACCACAGGAGTACTCTGGAAACACCATATATTTT. It is translated as CASSPQEYSGNTIYF.

This clone was detected a few times. The junction and the germline gene differ at one end; a read error may be behind it. V is TRBV7-9 and J is TRBJ2-5, with 12 bases that match TRBD2. The V gene's germline CDR1 is SEHNR and CDR2 FQNEAQ (reference sequence). The CDR3 runs to 18 residues. The CDR3 protein is CSSSRLPTSGGLQETQYF. The DNA for the CDR3 is TGTTCCAGCAGCCGATTACCTACTAGCGGGGGGCTCCAAGAGACCCAGTACTTC.

The table lists this clone with a few counts. The V gene is TRBV21-1, the J gene TRBJ1-2. TRBV21-1 constitutes a pseudogene. CDR3 size: 18 residues. This CDR3 is CASSKRRAGMEGNYGYTF. CDR3 sequence (DNA): TGTGCCAGCAGCAAAAGGAGGGCAGGGATGGAGGGTAACTATGGCTACACCTTC.

V gene TRBV5-1 combines with J gene TRBJ2-1, with TRBD1 as a possible D gene (6 bases). Trimming removed 4 bases from V and 2 bases from J, with 13 bases in between. CDR1 and CDR2 (germline): SGHRS, YFSETQ. This CDR3 region has 15 residues. CDR3 amino acids: CASSDQTGAYNEQFF. The DNA for the CDR3 is TGCGCCAGCAGCGACCAGACAGGTGCCTACAATGAGCAGTTCTTC.

This clone appeared a single time. The chain uses TRBV9 and TRBJ1-1; TRBD1 matches at 7 bases. The V segment lost 7 bases and the J segment 9 bases; nucleotides outside the gene matches: 12. The CDR3 sequence is 13 residues long. Germline values: CDR1 SGDLS, CDR2 YYNGEE. The CDR3: CASGRDRQGQAFF. DNA of the CDR3: TGTGCCAGCGGAAGGGACAGACAGGGCCAAGCTTTCTTT. Filled out from reference TRBV9 and TRBJ1-1, the complete variable domain reads DSGVTQTPKHLITATGQRVTLRCSPRSGDLSVYWYQQSLDQGLQFLIQYYNGEERAKGNILERFSAQQFPDLHSELNLSSLELGDSALYFCASGRDRQGQAFFGQGTRLTVV.

V usage is TRBV19 and J usage is TRBJ1-1, with 7 bases identical to TRBD1. The CDR3 totals 13 residues. Germline assignment: CDR1 LNHDA and CDR2 SQIVND (reference sequence). The V segment lost 5 bases and the J segment 7 bases; nucleotides outside the gene matches: 7. In DNA form, the CDR3 reads TGTGCCAGTAGTCCCACAGGGGACGATGAAGCTTTCTTT. This sequence encodes CASSPTGDDEAFF.

The chain employs TRBV19 and TRBJ2-3; TRBD1 agrees at 9 bases. The trim removed 10 bases at V and 7 bases at J, leaving 9 bases unmatched. Germline loops: CDR1 LNHDA, CDR2 SQIVND (reference sequence). The CDR3 sequence is 13 residues long. CDR3 DNA: TGTGCCACCGGGACAGGGTATGGAAATACGCAGTATTTT. As protein: CATGTGYGNTQYF. Variable domain in full (rest from reference TRBV19 and TRBJ2-3): DGGITQSPKYLFRKEGQNVTLSCEQNLNHDAMYWYRQDPGQGLRLIYYSQIVNDFQKGDIAEGYSVSREKKESFPLTVTSAQKNPTAFYLCATGTGYGNTQYFGPGTRLTVL.

The gene calls are TRBV7-2 and TRBJ1-1; perhaps TRBD1 as D (5 bases). Trimming stripped 5 bases from V and 4 bases from J, with 11 bases between. Germline V gene lookup returns CDR1 SGHTA and CDR2 FQGNSA. CDR3 length: 13 residues. As DNA, the CDR3 is TGTGCCAGCAGCCGTCAGGGCAGCACTGAAGCTTTCTTT. Translating it yields CASSRQGSTEAFF.

The chain carries TRBV5-1 and TRBJ2-7; 11 bases align to TRBD2. CDR3 size: 16 residues. Germline loops: CDR1 SGHRS, CDR2 YFSETQ. V lost 0 bases to trimming and J lost 0 bases; unmatched junction nucleotides: 2. Here the CDR3 reads CASSLETSGVSYEQYF. The DNA of the CDR3 is TGCGCCAGCAGCTTGGAGACTAGCGGGGTCTCCTACGAGCAGTACTTC.

This clone has only a few counts. The V gene is TRBV6-1, the J gene TRBJ1-4, with D tentatively TRBD1 (5 bases). Germline V lookup: CDR1 MNHNS, CDR2 SASEGT. This CDR3 has 14 amino acids. V lost 2 bases to trimming and J lost 7 bases, with 11 bases between them. The CDR3 loop reads CASSEQGPPEKLFF. DNA of the CDR3: TGTGCCAGCAGTGAACAGGGCCCACCTGAAAAACTGTTTTTT.

The genes are TRBV9 and TRBJ1-3; TRBD1 is a possible D gene (5 bases). V lost 4 bases, J lost 1 base, and 15 bases lay in between. The CDR3 has 16 residues. The germline gives CDR1 SGDLS, CDR2 YYNGEE. The CDR3 spells CASSHGGDRSGNTIYF. The CDR3 nucleotides are TGTGCCAGCAGCCACGGAGGGGATAGGTCTGGAAACACCATATATTTT.

In its sample, this clone was seen once. The CDR3 here is CASSQDRGQIGANVLTF. CDR3 sequence (DNA): TGCGCCAGCAGCCAAGATAGAGGACAGATAGGGGCCAACGTCCTGACTTTC. This rearrangement joins TRBV4-1 to TRBJ2-6, with a tentative D call TRBD1 (6 bases). The V and J ends lost 0 bases and 4 bases respectively, with 13 bases between them. Germline CDR1 reads MGHRA; CDR2 reads YSYEKL. The CDR3 length is 17 residues.

The rearrangement joins TRBV4-3 to TRBJ2-2; TRBD1 agrees at 8 bases. From germline, CDR1 is LGHNA and CDR2 YSLEER. CDR3 length: 15 amino acids. Trimming took 0 bases from V and 6 from J; bases not matched to a gene: 3. In DNA form, the CDR3 reads TGCGCCAGCAGCCAAGATGGACAGGGCTCCGGGGAGCTGTTTTTT. This translates into CASSQDGQGSGELFF.

The rearrangement uses TRBV5-1 and TRBJ2-1; 9 nucleotides match TRBD1. With 0 bases clipped from V and 5 bases from J, the junction kept 9 bases outside the gene matches. CDR1 is SGHRS, CDR2 YFSETQ, per germline. The CDR3 totals 17 residues. This CDR3 is CASSLAPLGQGHNEQFF. DNA of the CDR3: TGCGCCAGCAGCTTGGCACCCTTGGGACAGGGTCACAATGAGCAGTTCTTC.

The chain is built from TRBV28 and TRBJ2-7, with 8 bases that match TRBD2. The length of the CDR3 is 14 residues. CDR1 and CDR2 from the germline V gene are MDHEN and SYDVKM. The J segment lost 3 bases and the V segment lost 5 bases, leaving 6 bases of the junction unmatched. This chain's CDR3 is CASSPGGQRYEQYF. The CDR3, as DNA: TGTGCCAGCAGTCCGGGGGGGCAACGCTACGAGCAGTACTTC. Full variable domain (missing parts from reference TRBV28 and TRBJ2-7): DVKVTQSSRYLVKRTGEKVFLECVQDMDHENMFWYRQDPGLGLRLIYFSYDVKMKEKGDIPEGYSVSREKKERFSLILESASTNQTSMYLCASSPGGQRYEQYFGPGTRLTVT.

The rearrangement joins TRBV28 to TRBJ1-1; the D is unclear. V was clipped by 7 bases and J by 0 bases, with 15 bases between them. The germline V gene has CDR1 MDHEN and CDR2 SYDVKM. The CDR3 spans 15 residues. CDR3 region: CASTYPGVMNTEAFF. CDR3 sequence (DNA): TGTGCCAGCACCTACCCCGGGGTCATGAACACTGAAGCTTTCTTT.

In its sample, this clone was seen a few times. The J gene is TRBJ2-6, the V gene TRBV2, with a weak D call TRBD1 (6 bases). Germline V gene data show CDR1 as SNHLY and CDR2 as FYNNEI. There are 15 residues in the CDR3. The V gene lost 5 bases and the J gene lost 2 bases, with 10 bases spanning the gap. CDR3 coding DNA: TGTGCCAGCAGTCAACAGGGAGCTGGGGCCAACGTCCTGACTTTC. This codes for CASSQQGAGANVLTF.

The V and J genes are TRBV29-1 and TRBJ1-1, with D unclear. This CDR3 has 13 amino acids. The germline V gene encodes CDR1 SQVTM and CDR2 ANQGSEA. The V and J ends lost 4 bases and 0 bases respectively, with 9 bases between them. The CDR3 nucleotides are TGCAGCGTTGCAGGTGGAATGAACACTGAAGCTTTCTTT. Translation: CSVAGGMNTEAFF.